This TCR beta chain was sequenced in a study of cytomegalovirus exposure and HLA in healthy donors (dated by TCRdb to 2017 to 2019). Concerning the study at large: According to a later analysis, the 120 validation repertoires were produced on the same platform as the approximately 620 repertoires of the first cohort. The study aimed to test whether cataloging public T cell receptors could reveal signatures of past pathogen exposure. Along with the roughly 710-subject first cohort, a separate validation cohort of over a hundred different subjects was used. High-throughput TCR immunosequencing, statistical association of individual TCRs with disease status, and machine learning were combined to predict cytomegalovirus infection status. Points the paper makes about the study in general: Of the cluster scores, approximately 95% were above 0 in a later analysis, which found that TCRs clustered in the first cohort also tended to co-occur in the 90 to 150 validation repertoires. While some public TCRs were present in many individuals, most TCR sequences turned up only very rarely across donors. The study gave a list of some 150 TCR beta chains associated with cytomegalovirus. A later analysis lacked HLA typing for the validation cohort, so it scored co-occurrence in that cohort across all 110 or so repertoires. Cytomegalovirus status was reported to be diagnosed by the classifier with high specificity and sensitivity in both the original and validation cohorts. In vitro tests confirmed that a few of the cytomegalovirus-associated TCR beta chains recognize cytomegalovirus antigens. It was suggested by the authors that the approach could potentially be generalized to other disease states and immunological phenotypes.

The germline V gene encodes CDR1 MNHNY and CDR2 SVGAGI (reference sequence). There are 15 amino acids in the CDR3, from cysteine to phenylalanine inclusive. The only DNA kept is the CDR3, 45 bases in frame from the first base. V loses 6 bases at its end and J loses 8 bases; junction bases beyond the gene matches: 11. Worth noting for this clone: Its antigen target is currently unknown. Nothing much larger sits one base from this clone, and base qualities are not available.

The method was the immunoSEQ multiplex PCR assay. The authors' pipeline ran thus. A statistical classification framework was built for diagnosing cytomegalovirus status from the catalog of TCR beta chain sequences. TCRdb stores this immuneACCESS table with in-frame sequences only. Part of the clones is absent; in the studies checked, under half of the shortfall reflects unresolved V genes, and no reason is known for the rest. The V and J calls and clone size are taken from that table; D and trimming were inferred from the DNA. In this sample the table shows 190,000 or so clones, around 82% of which occur a single time. In total, the top ten clones hold 2.5% to 3.5% of the sample. The donors belonged to the validation cohort of about 120 subjects, which was separate from the 666-subject first cohort.

The source material was PBMCs. This clonotype originated in a woman aged 18 to 35 in good health and CMV-seropositive. The V and J genes are TRBV6-6 and TRBJ2-1, with 9 bases matching TRBD1. CDR3 loop: CASSAPGQGIDEQFF. The DNA sequence is given as TGTGCCAGCAGCGCGCCGGGACAGGGTATTGATGAGCAGTTCTTC.